The sequence of this T cell receptor (beta chain) was determined in a study of T cells after posttransplantation cyclophosphamide. Remarks on this clone: Its antigen remains unidentified.

Generated by immunoSEQ multiplex PCR, the TCRdb table keeps only in-frame clones and is missing some. The table includes about 31,000 clones, over 75% detected once. The naive gate required viable CD3+CD4+ or CD3+CD8+ cells with CCR7+CD45RA+CD45RO-CD95-CD27+CD28+ phenotype. On the day of bone marrow donation, the related graft donor provided peripheral blood. General observations from the study: Later blood repertoires were often dominated by clones from the donor CD8+ memory compartment. Tissue-infiltrating T cells from skin or gut overlapped little with blood T cells. After PTCy, TRB diversity resembled that of CNI/methotrexate controls.

This clonotype was obtained from a young man in good health and a related stem cell transplant donor. Source material: naive CD4+ T cells sorted from blood.

CDR3 DNA sequence: TGTGCCAGCAGCCTAAGGGGGGGGGCGTACGAAAAACTGTTTTTT. Its translation is CASSLRGGAYEKLFF. V usage is TRBV9 and J usage is TRBJ1-4; D perhaps matches TRBD1 (6 bases). The CDR3 loop spans 15 amino acids. Trimming shortened V by 4 bases and J by 8 bases, and 18 bases separated the two germline ends. Germline V gives CDR1 SGDLS, CDR2 YYNGEE.